A selection of T cell receptor beta chains follows, all from one sample in a study of control samples from healthy donors and cancer patients. Libraries were prepared by immunoSEQ multiplex PCR; TCRdb keeps only in-frame clonotypes and omits some of them. This sample has around 95,000 clones, with more than 85% found just once. The specimen was blood. Source of these receptors: a woman between 45 and 65 years old in good health. The CDR3 runs from the conserved cysteine through the conserved F or W. Each record gives: clone size, V gene, CDR3 protein. Clone size is given for some rows only: seen once, a few or many times, or a class if the clone is expanded.

clone_size: .
v_call: TRBV7-6
cdr3_aa: CASSLGQGRNQPQHF

clone_size: .
v_call: TRBV5-4
cdr3_aa: CATGLQGATGYTEAFF

clone_size: .
v_call: TRBV7-8
cdr3_aa: CASSPGGGGGYEQYF

clone_size: .
v_call: TRBV5-5
cdr3_aa: CASNFPDREETQYF

clone_size: once
v_call: TRBV12-5
cdr3_aa: CASGLGHDRANEKLFF

clone_size: .
v_call: TRBV7-2
cdr3_aa: CASSPRNGRQETQYF

clone_size: .
v_call: TRBV7-2
cdr3_aa: CASSLGVAGGTDTQYF

clone_size: .
v_call: TRBV18
cdr3_aa: CASSDGGEAEKLFF

clone_size: once
v_call: TRBV9
cdr3_aa: CASSGAGAAPQETQYF

clone_size: .
v_call: TRBV11-1
cdr3_aa: CASSPDRTDGEKLFF

clone_size: .
v_call: TRBV7-8
cdr3_aa: CASSSLRAGSNNNEQFF

clone_size: .
v_call: TRBV7-9
cdr3_aa: CASSFAGTGIPYEQYF

clone_size: .
v_call: TRBV7-6
cdr3_aa: CASSLGQGITDTQYF

clone_size: .
v_call: TRBV5-6
cdr3_aa: CASGFQGASYNEQFF

clone_size: .
v_call: TRBV4-2
cdr3_aa: CASSQDYYREMGYTF

clone_size: .
v_call: TRBV27
cdr3_aa: CESWGHSTDTQYF

clone_size: .
v_call: TRBV19
cdr3_aa: CASTDYNEQFF

clone_size: .
v_call: TRBV4-1
cdr3_aa: CASSLHPQRSYNEQFF

clone_size: once
v_call: TRBV19
cdr3_aa: CASSIQGPKSVAQHF

clone_size: .
v_call: TRBV6-2/TRBV6-3
cdr3_aa: CASSKSGGLNEQFF

clone_size: .
v_call: TRBV6-2/TRBV6-3
cdr3_aa: CASSLLGPTDTQYF

clone_size: .
v_call: TRBV15
cdr3_aa: CATSSRQTMGETQYF

clone_size: .
v_call: TRBV19
cdr3_aa: CASSIPGQGLYEQYF

clone_size: .
v_call: TRBV12-3/TRBV12-4
cdr3_aa: CASTAAMNTEAFF

clone_size: .
v_call: TRBV28
cdr3_aa: CASSRAGGTRETQYF

clone_size: once
v_call: TRBV14
cdr3_aa: CASSQDSGVTEAFF

clone_size: .
v_call: TRBV4-1
cdr3_aa: CASSQLGTTDTQYF

clone_size: .
v_call: TRBV7-9
cdr3_aa: CASIGGTDTQYF

clone_size: .
v_call: TRBV19
cdr3_aa: CASSRQGGQPQHF

clone_size: .
v_call: TRBV12-3/TRBV12-4
cdr3_aa: CASSPRDSRQFF

clone_size: .
v_call: TRBV12-3/TRBV12-4
cdr3_aa: CASSLYTEAFF

clone_size: .
v_call: TRBV18
cdr3_aa: CASSLQGPPGTGELFF

clone_size: .
v_call: TRBV19
cdr3_aa: CASNMAGSLEAFF

clone_size: .
v_call: TRBV11-3
cdr3_aa: CASSLGQGWDEQFF

clone_size: .
v_call: TRBV5-4
cdr3_aa: CASSHRIAGVSGELFF

clone_size: .
v_call: TRBV19
cdr3_aa: CASSMRRNSGNTIYF

clone_size: .
v_call: TRBV2
cdr3_aa: CASNLTPLPGANVLTF

clone_size: .
v_call: TRBV10-3
cdr3_aa: CAITGEGGSTEAFF

clone_size: .
v_call: TRBV19
cdr3_aa: CASSIDRANTIYF

clone_size: .
v_call: TRBV10-3
cdr3_aa: CAVQGATTGELFF

clone_size: .
v_call: TRBV15
cdr3_aa: CATSRRTGGFETQYF

clone_size: .
v_call: TRBV28
cdr3_aa: CASSLGQPYEQYF

clone_size: .
v_call: TRBV30
cdr3_aa: CAGLRTRANYGYTF

clone_size: .
v_call: TRBV27
cdr3_aa: CASSLGYSTADTQYF

clone_size: .
v_call: TRBV14
cdr3_aa: CASSAAGRAYNEQFF

clone_size: .
v_call: TRBV4-3
cdr3_aa: CASSPYGDNEQFF

clone_size: .
v_call: TRBV9
cdr3_aa: CASSVGTEETQYF

clone_size: .
v_call: TRBV5-4
cdr3_aa: CASSSRQGMEAFF

clone_size: .
v_call: TRBV29-1
cdr3_aa: CSAKQGANEKLFF

clone_size: .
v_call: TRBV5-6
cdr3_aa: CASSLALAVTDTQYF

clone_size: .
v_call: TRBV6-1
cdr3_aa: CASSARVLSSGNTIYF